This TCR beta chain was profiled in a study of blood T cell repertoires in COVID-19. Study summary: Sites across the United States, Italy and Spain contributed samples from acute and convalescent COVID-19. T cells, B-cell-depleted T cells, or PBMCs supplied cDNA or gDNA.

In the authors' methods: Reference gene primer amplification gave estimated nucleated cell counts. TCRdb's table, derived via immunoSEQ multiplex PCR, lists solely in-frame clones and lacks some. V and J calls and clone size are copied from that table; D and trimming were computed from the DNA. The sample carries fewer than 250,000 clones, 92% recorded once. Seattle's cohort entered during active infection and was followed longitudinally. The clonotype comes from a man aged 60 to 69 with COVID-19, enrolled during active disease. Specimen: peripheral blood.

The CDR3 loop reads CASSLESSETQYF. The DNA for the CDR3 is TGTGCCAGCAGCCTCGAGAGTTCGGAGACCCAGTACTTC. J is TRBJ2-5 and V is TRBV9, with D uncertain. Trimming shortened V by 4 bases and J by 5 bases, and 12 bases separated the two germline ends. The CDR3 sequence is 13 residues long. Germline-derived CDR1 and CDR2 are SGDLS and YYNGEE.